This T cell receptor (beta chain) came from a study of T cells expressing NK-cell markers. The wider study: Sequencing of TCR beta repertoires drew on sorted CD3+CD56+NKG2C+, CD3+CD56+NKG2C- and CD3+CD56-NKG2C+ T cells.

Whole-study results and caveats: Clones of NKG2C+ T cells that had expanded were of unclear HCMV specificity. Six or seven donors carried dominant NKG2C+ clonotypes that made up 1.0-7.0% of their CD8+ T cells. Leadership of the CD3+CD56-NKG2C+ fraction also belonged to these clonotypes in several donors.

TCRdb reworked the 5' RACE reads into one entry per CDR3 protein, no DNA. This table holds fewer than 550,000 distinct CDR3 sequences. On this clonotype: The antigen remains unidentified.

The CDR3 runs to 16 residues. The genes are TRBV12-3 or TRBV12-4 and TRBJ2-2; absent DNA, TCRdb's TRBD1 call cannot be checked. The TCR originated in a woman in her fifties or sixties in good health. Sequences were obtained from blood T cells: a sorted CD56 or NKG2C T cell subset, CD4+ or CD8+ T cells, or bulk PBMC T cells (not recorded which). The chain's CDR3 is CASSFPQGQMTGELFF.